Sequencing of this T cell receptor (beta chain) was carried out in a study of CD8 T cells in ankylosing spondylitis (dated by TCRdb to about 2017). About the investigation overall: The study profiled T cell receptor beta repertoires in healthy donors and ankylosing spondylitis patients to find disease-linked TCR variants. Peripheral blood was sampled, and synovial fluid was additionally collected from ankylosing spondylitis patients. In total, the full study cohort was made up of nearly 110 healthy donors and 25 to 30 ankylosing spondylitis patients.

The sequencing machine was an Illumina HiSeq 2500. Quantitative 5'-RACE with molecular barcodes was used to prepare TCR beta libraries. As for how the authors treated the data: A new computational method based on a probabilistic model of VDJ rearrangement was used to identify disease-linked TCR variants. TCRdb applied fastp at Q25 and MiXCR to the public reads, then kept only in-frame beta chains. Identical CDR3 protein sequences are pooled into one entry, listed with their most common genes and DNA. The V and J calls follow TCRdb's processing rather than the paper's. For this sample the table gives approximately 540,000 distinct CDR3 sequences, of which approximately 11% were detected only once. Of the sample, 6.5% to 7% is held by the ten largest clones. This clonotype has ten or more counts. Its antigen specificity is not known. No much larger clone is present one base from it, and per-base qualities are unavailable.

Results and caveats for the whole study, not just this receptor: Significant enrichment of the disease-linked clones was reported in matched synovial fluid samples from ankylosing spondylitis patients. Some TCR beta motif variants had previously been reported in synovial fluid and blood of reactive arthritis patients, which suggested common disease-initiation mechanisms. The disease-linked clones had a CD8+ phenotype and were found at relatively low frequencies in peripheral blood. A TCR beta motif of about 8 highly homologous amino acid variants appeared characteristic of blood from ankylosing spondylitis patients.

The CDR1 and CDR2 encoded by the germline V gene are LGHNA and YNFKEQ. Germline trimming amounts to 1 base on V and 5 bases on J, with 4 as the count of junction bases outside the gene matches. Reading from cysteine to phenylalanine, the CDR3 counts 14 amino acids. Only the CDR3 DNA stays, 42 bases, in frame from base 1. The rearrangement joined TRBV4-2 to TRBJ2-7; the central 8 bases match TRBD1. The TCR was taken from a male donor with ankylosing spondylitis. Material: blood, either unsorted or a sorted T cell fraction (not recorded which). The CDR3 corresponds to CASSQADRANEQYF. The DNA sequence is TGTGCCAGCAGCCAAGCGGACAGGGCGAACGAGCAGTACTTC.